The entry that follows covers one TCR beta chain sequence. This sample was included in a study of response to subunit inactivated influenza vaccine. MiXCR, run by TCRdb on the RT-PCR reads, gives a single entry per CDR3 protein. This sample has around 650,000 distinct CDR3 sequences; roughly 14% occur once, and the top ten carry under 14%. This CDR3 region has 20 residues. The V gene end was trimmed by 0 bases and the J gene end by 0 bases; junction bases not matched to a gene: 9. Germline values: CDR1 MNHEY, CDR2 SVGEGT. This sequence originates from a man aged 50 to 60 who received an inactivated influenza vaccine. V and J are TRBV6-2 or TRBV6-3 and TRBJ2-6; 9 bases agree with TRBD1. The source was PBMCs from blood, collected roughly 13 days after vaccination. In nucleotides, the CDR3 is TGTGCCAGCAGTTACTCGAGAAGGGACAGGGTGTACTCTGGGGCCAACGTCCTGACTTTC. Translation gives CASSYSRRDRVYSGANVLTF.